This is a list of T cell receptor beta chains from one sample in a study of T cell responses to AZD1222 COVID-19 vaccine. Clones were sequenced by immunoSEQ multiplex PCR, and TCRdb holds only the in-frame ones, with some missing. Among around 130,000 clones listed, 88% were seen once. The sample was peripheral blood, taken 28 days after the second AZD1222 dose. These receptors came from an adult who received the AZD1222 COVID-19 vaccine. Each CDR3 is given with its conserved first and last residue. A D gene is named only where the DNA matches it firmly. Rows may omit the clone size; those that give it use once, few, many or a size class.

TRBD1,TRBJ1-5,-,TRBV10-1,CASSEIGTGDYGNQPQHF,TGCGCCAGCAGTGAGATCGGGACAGGGGATTACGGCAATCAGCCCCAGCATTTT
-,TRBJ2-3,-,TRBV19,CASSIVHTDTQYF,TGTGCCAGTAGTATTGTCCACACAGATACGCAGTATTTT
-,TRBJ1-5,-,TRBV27,CASSHPIQGHNQPQHF,TGTGCCAGCAGTCATCCCATTCAGGGTCACAATCAGCCCCAGCATTTT
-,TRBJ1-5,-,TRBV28,CASSPAGAQPQHF,TGTGCCAGCAGCCCCGCGGGGGCTCAGCCCCAGCATTTT
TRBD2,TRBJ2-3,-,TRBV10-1,CASSESPSGATDTQYF,TGCGCCAGCAGTGAGTCCCCTAGCGGGGCCACAGATACGCAGTATTTT
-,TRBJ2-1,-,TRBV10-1,CASSESGETSYNEQFF,TGCGCCAGCAGTGAGTCCGGGGAAACCTCCTACAATGAGCAGTTCTTC
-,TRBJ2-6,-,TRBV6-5,CASRLGGANVLTF,TGTGCCAGCAGACTTGGGGGGGCCAACGTCCTGACTTTC
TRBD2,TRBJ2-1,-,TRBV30,CAWTPALLAGVQQFF,TGTGCCTGGACCCCCGCCCTACTAGCGGGGGTACAGCAGTTCTTC
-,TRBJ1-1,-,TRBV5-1,CASNYGQNTEAFF,TGCGCCAGCAATTACGGGCAGAACACTGAAGCTTTCTTT
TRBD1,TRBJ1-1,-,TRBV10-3,CAISFDRGTEAFF,TGTGCCATCAGTTTCGACAGGGGCACTGAAGCTTTCTTT
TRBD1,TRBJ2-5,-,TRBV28,CASRRLTGGAETQYF,TGTGCCAGCAGACGCCTGACAGGGGGCGCGGAGACCCAGTACTTC
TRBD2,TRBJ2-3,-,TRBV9,CASSDFPGLAGDSRDTDTQYF,TGTGCCAGCAGCGACTTCCCGGGACTAGCGGGCGACTCCAGGGACACAGATACGCAGTATTTT
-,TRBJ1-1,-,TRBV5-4,CASSAQQGLNTEAFF,TGTGCCAGCAGCGCCCAACAGGGATTGAACACTGAAGCTTTCTTT
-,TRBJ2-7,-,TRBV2,CASSARGGNEQYF,TGTGCCAGCAGTGCCAGGGGGGGGAACGAGCAGTACTTC
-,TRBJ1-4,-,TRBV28,CASSFSWGANEKLFF,TGTGCCAGCAGTTTTTCGTGGGGAGCTAATGAAAAACTGTTTTTT
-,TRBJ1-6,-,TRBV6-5,CASSYSMGSGGSPLHF,TGTGCCAGCAGTTACTCGATGGGGAGCGGAGGATCACCCCTCCACTTT
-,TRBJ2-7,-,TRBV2,CASALGAKPYEQYF,TGTGCCAGCGCCCTGGGGGCGAAGCCCTACGAGCAGTACTTC
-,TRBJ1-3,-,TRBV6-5,CASSPVFSGNTIYF,TGTGCCAGCAGTCCAGTTTTCTCTGGAAACACCATATATTTT
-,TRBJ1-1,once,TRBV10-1,CASSDSVGYRTEAFF,TGCGCCAGCAGTGATTCAGTAGGGTACAGGACTGAAGCTTTCTTT
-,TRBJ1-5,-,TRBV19,CATGGRSNQPQHF,TGTGCTACGGGGGGACGGAGCAATCAGCCCCAGCATTTT
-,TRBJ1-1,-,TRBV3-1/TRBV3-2,CASSQEDSTEAFF,TGTGCCAGCAGCCAAGAAGATAGCACTGAAGCTTTCTTT
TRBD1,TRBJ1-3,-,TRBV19,CASTPFAAGTGSGNTIYF,TGTGCCAGTACTCCCTTCGCGGCCGGGACAGGCTCTGGAAACACCATATATTTT
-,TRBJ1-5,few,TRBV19,CASTTTTINQPQHF,TGTGCCAGTACCACCACGACGATAAATCAGCCCCAGCATTTT
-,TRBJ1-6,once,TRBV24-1,CATSDFGVSPLHF,TGTGCCACTAGTGATTTTGGGGTTTCACCCCTCCACTTT
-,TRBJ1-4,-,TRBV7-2,CASSPRGQGEKLFF,TGTGCCAGCAGCCCGAGAGGACAAGGCGAAAAACTGTTTTTT
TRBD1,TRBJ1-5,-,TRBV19,CASSIEQGRNQPQHF,TGTGCCAGTAGTATAGAACAGGGGCGGAATCAGCCCCAGCATTTT
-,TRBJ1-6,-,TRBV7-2,CASSLVEGLDSPLHF,TGTGCCAGCAGCTTAGTTGAGGGATTGGATTCACCCCTCCACTTT
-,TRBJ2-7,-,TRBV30,CAWATGGAYEQYF,TGTGCCTGGGCAACAGGGGGGGCCTACGAGCAGTACTTC
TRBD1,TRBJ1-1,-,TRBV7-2,CASSVRPGQSLEAFF,TGTGCCAGCAGCGTTCGTCCGGGACAGAGCCTTGAAGCTTTCTTT
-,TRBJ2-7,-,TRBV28,CASSLLVTDTFYEQYF,TGTGCCAGCAGTTTATTAGTAACGGACACTTTCTACGAGCAGTACTTC
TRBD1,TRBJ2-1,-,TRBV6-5,CASSQRGGVQFF,TGTGCCAGCAGCCAAAGAGGGGGCGTTCAGTTCTTC
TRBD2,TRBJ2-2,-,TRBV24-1,CATSDPPSGLAGTGELFF,TGTGCCACCAGTGATCCCCCGTCGGGGCTAGCGGGGACCGGGGAGCTGTTTTTT
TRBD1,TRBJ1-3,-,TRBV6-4,CASTLRQGAGGNTIYF,TGTGCCAGCACCCTCAGACAGGGGGCAGGTGGAAACACCATATATTTT
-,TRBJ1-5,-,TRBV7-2,CASTSSGTRNQPQHF,TGTGCCAGCACCTCTTCTGGGACGAGGAATCAGCCCCAGCATTTT
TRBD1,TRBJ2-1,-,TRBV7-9,CASSSGQGYNEQFF,TGTGCCAGCAGCAGCGGACAGGGGTACAATGAGCAGTTCTTC
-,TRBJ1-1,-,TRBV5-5,CASSRAPNTEAFF,TGTGCCAGCAGTCGCGCTCCGAACACTGAAGCTTTCTTT
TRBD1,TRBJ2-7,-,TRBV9,CASSVALNRDRGAYEQYF,TGTGCCAGCAGCGTAGCTTTGAACCGGGACAGGGGGGCCTACGAGCAGTACTTC